This record looks at one T cell receptor beta chain sequence and its context. The antigen it binds to is not known. Base-call qualities are not available, and no considerably larger clone is one nucleotide away. The method behind the library was the immunoSEQ multiplex PCR assay. For the multiplex PCR, a mixture combining 60 forward primers for TCR Vbeta segments and 13 reverse primers for TCR Jbeta segments was used. The CDR3 region of rearranged TCR beta genes was amplified from genomic DNA with a multiplex PCR assay. On the Illumina HiSeq System, the amplified TCR beta libraries were sequenced as 87-base-pair reads. Per the authors' processing: In a later analysis, tens of millions of unique TCR beta chains were counted across the roughly 610 repertoires, and some 10 million of these chains were shared by at least two donors. A nearest-neighbor algorithm error-corrected the raw reads and collapsed the reads into unique sequences, merging closely related sequences to remove PCR and sequencing errors. V, D and J gene segments were assigned by aligning CDR3 sequences to IMGT reference sequences. For a sequence to be retained, at least a six-nucleotide match to both a V gene segment and a J gene segment was required. Rearrangements were called productive when the CDR3 lacked stop codons and stayed in frame with V and J; all others were non-productive. CDR3 was defined by IMGT convention, running from the second conserved V-encoded cysteine to the conserved J-encoded phenylalanine. The earlier analysis of about 640 of the donors excluded any sequence lacking an unambiguous match to a single V gene segment. In an earlier analysis of approximately 610 of the donors, V segments were called functional above 56.7% productive rearrangements and were called segregating when the between-donor standard deviation exceeded 5%. A statistical classification framework was built for diagnosing cytomegalovirus status from the catalog of TCR beta chain sequences. In a later analysis, TCR nucleotide sequences were compared against IMGT/GENE-DB human TR gene sequences so that V and J genes could be assigned. In a later analysis, CDR3 sequences and most-parsimonious VDJ recombination scenarios were assigned using the TCRdist pipeline. In a later analysis, every TCR beta chain was defined by the combination of its CDR3 amino acid sequence and its V-gene family, and reads without a unique V-gene family were dropped. In a later analysis, fewer than 600 highly shared, low-generation-probability nucleotide sequences were removed to address suspected cross-contamination and a sequencing artifact. In a later analysis, a clonal expansion index for each public chain was calculated from normalized within-repertoire ranks of inferred template counts. A later analysis computed generation probabilities with a VDJ recombination model fitted to out-of-frame rearrangements, and checked the results against IGoR. In a later analysis, TCR-TCR, TCR-HLA and TCR-CMV co-occurrence was scored with hypergeometric tests, and a repertoire-size bias correction was applied to TCR pairs. False discovery rates were estimated in a later analysis by permuting HLA or CMV assignments 20 times. In a later analysis, co-occurring TCRs were grouped using DBSCAN, and TCRdist sequence similarity was added for clustering within HLA-allele-positive subsets. Repertoires with fewer than 30,000 or more than 120,000 public chains, plus five repertoires with anomalous nucleotide sharing, were excluded from co-occurrence clustering. In TCRdb, the immuneACCESS table is reduced to in-frame sequences with V and J assigned. These tables do not hold every clone; where another copy was compared, an unresolved V gene accounts for under half, and the others remain unexplained. From that table come the V and J calls and clone size; the DNA was used to work out D and trimming. This sample gives around 200,000 clones in total; 77% of them show up just once. 3.7% of the sample belongs to the ten largest clones.

The cohort consisted of approximately 690 healthy bone marrow donors. Cohort members were all nominally healthy when sampled, although unrecorded immune exposures were likely present. The donor tested CMV seropositive and was one of the 289 seropositive cohort members. Every donor gave a peripheral blood sample, and the peripheral blood mononuclear cells from that sample were used for TCR beta sequencing. Genomic DNA extraction from the blood cell samples was performed with the Qiagen DNeasy Blood Extraction Kit. This specimen belongs to a study of cytomegalovirus exposure and HLA in healthy donors (dated by TCRdb to about 2017). About the full investigation: In an earlier analysis of under 600 of the donors, about 270 Gb of sequence data and about 110 million unique TCR beta sequences from about 179 million T cells were reported. An early release that covered some 630 HLA-typed donors contained approximately 290 gigabases of sequencing data and tens of millions of unique TCR sequences. Among the roughly 390 genotyped donors, more than 70% belonged to the genetic ancestry cluster associated with self-reported Caucasian donors. The aim of the study was to test whether cataloging public T cell receptors could identify signatures of past pathogen exposure. Using immunosequencing, the study profiled T cell repertoires from about 650 subjects and related those repertoires to cytomegalovirus serostatus. Along with the 666-subject first cohort, a separate validation cohort of 120 different subjects was used. The study combined high-throughput TCR immunosequencing, statistical association of individual TCRs with disease status, and machine learning to predict cytomegalovirus infection status. A later analysis re-analyzed previously published TCR beta repertoires from about 600 donors and added high-resolution HLA genotyping to study TCR occurrence patterns. Rather than drawing on any new phenotypic data, the later analysis identified candidate immune exposures from TCR beta sequences and the way those sequences occurred across donors. To decide whether each TCR beta V gene segment behaved as functional or pseudogenic, an earlier analysis of approximately 590 of the donors relied on high-throughput TCR beta sequencing. Donor age, sex, ethnicity and CMV serostatus were collected together with the repertoire data. Genome-wide SNP genotypes for about 60% of the roughly 700 donors were used in a later genetic analysis, which treated that subset as a discovery cohort. All discovery cohort repertoires had been generated using a single sequencing platform. HLA typing included class I and class II loci at four-digit resolution. The number of donors typed differed by locus, with about 629-630 for A, B, C, DRB1 and DQB1, 522 for DQA1, 606 for DPA1, and some 440 for DPB1. About five DR-DQ haplotypes were handled as single units for association and clustering because linkage in the cohort was strong. Among some 410 genotyped donors of the cohort, an average of approximately 240,000 unique TCR beta nucleotide sequences were sequenced per donor, 15% to 20% of them non-productive. What the authors observed across the whole study: The study gave a list of about 150 TCR beta chains associated with cytomegalovirus. Several of the top co-occurrence clusters appeared to be linked to parvovirus B19, influenza, CMV and Epstein-Barr virus, according to a later analysis. The cohort was sequenced for TCR beta chains only, and without alpha or paired-chain data the features that could be detected were limited. An earlier analysis of several hundred of the donors showed that most TCR beta V segments appeared in productive rearrangements either about 87% or about 30% of the time, which broadly matched IMGT annotations. A cluster of highly shared sequence variants was judged likely to represent a technical artifact of the sequencing pipeline. In a later analysis, TCR association rates were found to vary across HLA loci, with the most associated TCRs seen for DRB1 alleles and the fewest for HLA-C alleles. HLA typing was unavailable for some donors at each locus, so association tests used only the typed subset. At a false discovery rate of 0.05, a later analysis linked around 15,000 TCR beta sequences to specific HLA alleles. For the cohort, immune exposure information was limited to CMV serostatus. The authors suggested that the approach could potentially be generalized to other disease states and immunological phenotypes. While some public TCRs were present in many individuals, most TCR sequences turned up only very rarely across donors. Strong co-occurrence of HLA alleles, especially DR and DQ, made assigning TCR associations to individual alleles difficult. A later analysis found that HLA-associated TCR beta chains were more clonally expanded and had lower generation probabilities than equally common non-associated chains. Correlated functional status among segregating V segments might reflect linkage disequilibrium, but an unknown experimental factor could not be ruled out. Some IMGT-functional V segments, including TRBV6-2 and TRBV6-3, could not be told apart with the 87-base-pair reads, so those segments were excluded. In vitro tests confirmed that a few of the cytomegalovirus-associated TCR beta chains recognize cytomegalovirus antigens. A further reported finding was that TCR beta sequences accurately predicted the HLA-A and HLA-B alleles for most subjects in the first cohort. In a later genetic analysis, fewer N-insertions in productive TCRs were reported among donors in an Asian-associated ancestry cluster than the roughly 640-donor mean. The presence/absence analyses assumed that sequencing depth was roughly uniform across donors, and that assumption may not be true. The earlier analysis of 587 of the donors excluded some 16 rarely observed V segments, including chromosome 9 orphons, because counts were too low. In both the original and validation cohorts, the classifier was reported to diagnose cytomegalovirus status with high specificity and sensitivity. A later analysis found that most CMV-associated TCR beta chains appeared HLA-restricted, with HLA associations seemingly driven largely by CMV exposure. An association between a missense DCLRE1C variant and V-gene and J-gene trimming of TCR beta chains was found in a later genetic analysis and replicated in an independent cohort.

V lost 2 bases and J lost 3 bases; the stretch between them is 15 bases long. From the germline V gene (reference sequence), CDR1 is GTSNPN and CDR2 is SVGIG. From the cysteine up to the phenylalanine, the CDR3 has a length of 15 residues. Only the CDR3 region is kept as DNA, spanning 45 bases read in frame from base 1. The receptor chain draws on TRBV30 and TRBJ2-3; a tentative D call is TRBD2 (6 bases match). The sequence derives from a woman aged 60-70 years in good health and CMV-seropositive. Sequencing used PBMCs. The CDR3 corresponds to CAWSRVRGGTDTQYF. In nucleotide form, the sequence is TGTGCCTGGAGTCGGGTGCGGGGTGGGACAGATACGCAGTATTTT.